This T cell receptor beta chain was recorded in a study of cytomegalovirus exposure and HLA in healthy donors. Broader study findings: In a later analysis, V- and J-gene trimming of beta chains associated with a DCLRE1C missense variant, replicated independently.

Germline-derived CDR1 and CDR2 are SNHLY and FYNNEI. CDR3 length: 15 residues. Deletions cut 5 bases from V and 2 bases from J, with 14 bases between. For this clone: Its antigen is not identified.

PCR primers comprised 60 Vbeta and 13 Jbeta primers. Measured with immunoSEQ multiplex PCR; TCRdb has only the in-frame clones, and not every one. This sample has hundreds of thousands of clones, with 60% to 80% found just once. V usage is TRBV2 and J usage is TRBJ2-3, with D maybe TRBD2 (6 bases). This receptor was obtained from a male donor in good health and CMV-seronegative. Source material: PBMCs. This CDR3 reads CASSLLRGDTDTQYF. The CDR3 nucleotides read TGTGCCAGCAGTCTCCTTCGCGGGGACACAGATACGCAGTATTTT. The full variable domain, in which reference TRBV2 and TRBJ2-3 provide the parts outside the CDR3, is EPEVTQTPSHQVTQMGQEVILRCVPISNHLYFYWYRQILGQKVEFLVSFYNNEISEKSEIFDDQFSVERPDGSNFTLKIRSTKLEDSAMYFCASSLLRGDTDTQYFGPGTRLTVL.